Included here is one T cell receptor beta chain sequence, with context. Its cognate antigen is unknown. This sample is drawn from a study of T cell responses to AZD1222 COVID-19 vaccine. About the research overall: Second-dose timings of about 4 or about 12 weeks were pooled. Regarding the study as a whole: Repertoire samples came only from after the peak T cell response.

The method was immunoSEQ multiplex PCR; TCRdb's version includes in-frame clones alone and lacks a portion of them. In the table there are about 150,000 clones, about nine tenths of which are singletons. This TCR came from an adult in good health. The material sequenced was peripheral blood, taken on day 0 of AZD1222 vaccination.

CDR3 in amino acids: CASSYNPGQTNYGYTF. CDR3 sequence (DNA): TGTGCCAGCAGTTACAACCCGGGGCAGACTAACTATGGCTACACCTTC. The gene calls are TRBV6-5 and TRBJ1-2; D is possibly TRBD1 (5 bases). Germline CDR1 reads MNHEY; CDR2 reads SVGAGI. The CDR3 length is 16 residues. Between the trimmed V and J ends, which lost 2 bases and 0 bases, there was a span of 13 bases.